Following are 7 T cell receptor beta chains from one sample sequenced in a study of shared clonotypes between healthy human individuals. The method was immunoSEQ multiplex PCR; TCRdb's version includes in-frame clones alone and lacks a portion of them. The sample contains about 490,000 clones, around 73% of which appear only once. What was sequenced was PBMCs. The receptors were sampled from a woman between 35 and 50 years old in good health. Some clones in this sample may be carry-over from other donors' samples.

This clone was observed once. This chain links TRBV9 with TRBJ2-2; 9 positions match TRBD2. Per the germline V gene, CDR1 is SGDLS and CDR2 is YYNGEE. Trimming removed 0 bases from V and 5 bases from J; junction bases left unmatched: 5. The CDR3 is 16 amino acids. In DNA, the CDR3 is TGTGCCAGCAGCGTAGGTTCTAGCGGGATGACCGGGGAGCTGTTTTTT. It encodes CASSVGSSGMTGELFF.

This clone has just one count. J is TRBJ2-7 and V is TRBV5-8; 8 positions match TRBD1. The ends lost 6 bases at V and 2 bases at J; junction bases unmatched: 10. The CDR3 is made up of 15 amino acids. Per germline, CDR1 SGHTS and CDR2 YDEGEE. DNA of the CDR3: TGTGCCAGCACCCTAAGACAGGGGATGCCCTACGAGCAGTACTTC. It is translated as CASTLRQGMPYEQYF.

As for this clone: Given a far larger clone just one base away, this is likely a sequencing read error. The CDR3 bases are TGTGCCAGCAGCTTATGGGGATACGAGCAGTACTTC. Translated, it gives CASSLWGYEQYF. The rearrangement joins TRBV7-2 to TRBJ2-7; D gene unclear. V was pared by 2 bases and J by 4 bases, with 6 bases between. The CDR3 has 12 amino acids. The germline V gene has CDR1 SGHTA and CDR2 FQGNSA.

This clone was seen just once. V gene TRBV7-2 combines with J gene TRBJ2-5; 7 nucleotides align to TRBD1. V dropped 6 bases and J dropped 0; count of bases not matched to a gene: 10. This CDR3 has 16 residues. The germline V gene encodes CDR1 SGHTA and CDR2 FQGNSA. The CDR3: CASSSQGNSYQETQYF. The CDR3 DNA reads as TGTGCCAGCAGTTCACAGGGGAACTCGTACCAAGAGACCCAGTACTTC.

In its sample, this clone was seen once. The V gene is TRBV19, the J gene TRBJ1-2; D gene uncertain. This CDR3 contains 14 residues. Trimming removed 5 bases at V and 0 bases at J, with 10 bases between. Germline values: CDR1 LNHDA, CDR2 SQIVND (reference sequence). This CDR3 reads CASSPHGPNYGYTF. The CDR3 region has the DNA TGTGCCAGTAGTCCCCACGGCCCTAACTATGGCTACACCTTC.

V and J are TRBV10-3 and TRBJ1-2, with 7 bases aligning to TRBD1. V trimming: 4 bases; J trimming: 3 bases; junction bases outside the gene matches: 5. CDR3 size: 14 residues. Germline CDR1 and CDR2: ENHRY and SYGVKD. Written as DNA, the CDR3 is TGTGCCATCAGTGCGGCGGGACAGTACTATGGCTACACCTTC. Residues: CAISAAGQYYGYTF.

This clone was detected only once. The rearrangement joins TRBV7-2 to TRBJ2-2; TRBD2 is a possible D gene (6 bases). The CDR3 is made up of 15 amino acids. V lost 0 bases and J lost 2, with 7 bases in between. Germline V CDR1 and CDR2: SGHTA, FQGNSA. The CDR3 coding sequence is TGTGCCAGCAGCTTAGCGGGAGGAAACACCGGGGAGCTGTTTTTT. Its translation: CASSLAGGNTGELFF. Full variable domain (missing parts from reference TRBV7-2 and TRBJ2-2): GAGVSQSPSNKVTEKGKDVELRCDPISGHTALYWYRQSLGQGLEFLIYFQGNSAPDKSGLPSDRFSAERTGGSVSTLTIQRTQQEDSAVYLCASSLAGGNTGELFFGEGSRLTVL.